Listed here are 11 T cell receptor beta chains from one sample, sequenced in a study of OX40 agonist ivuxolimab in advanced cancers. Method: immunoSEQ multiplex PCR; TCRdb's copy keeps in-frame clones and lacks some. Here the sample spans about 14,000 clones, over 60% being singletons. This specimen was CD4+ or CD8+ T cells sorted from blood, taken in a trial of the OX40 agonist ivuxolimab. The source is an adult with an advanced solid tumor such as melanoma, head and neck, liver or kidney cancer.

This chain uses TRBV5-1 with TRBJ1-1; maybe TRBD1 (5 bases). The ends were cut back, 0 bases at V and 3 bases at J, with 15 bases in the middle. Germline lookup yields CDR1 SGHRS and CDR2 YFSETQ. The CDR3 runs 16 residues. The CDR3 DNA follows: TGCGCCAGCAGCTTGGGAACGGGAGGGGTGGACACTGAAGCTTTCTTT. It translates to CASSLGTGGVDTEAFF. Full variable domain (missing parts from reference TRBV5-1 and TRBJ1-1): KAGVTQTPRYLIKTRGQQVTLSCSPISGHRSVSWYQQTPGQGLQFLFEYFSETQRNKGNFPGRFSGRQFSNSRSEMNVSTLELGDSALYLCASSLGTGGVDTEAFFGQGTRLTVV.

Comments on this clone: Other DNA sequences of this sample code for an identical CDR3. J is TRBJ1-4 and V is TRBV28; TRBD1 is a possible D gene (6 bases). Per germline, CDR1 MDHEN and CDR2 SYDVKM. The V end lost 3 bases, the J end lost 8 bases, and 19 bases lay between the germline ends. The CDR3 is 16 amino acids. The CDR3 region has the DNA TGTGCCAGCAGTTTTTATGGGGGCGCGGGGGGGGAAAAACTGTTTTTT. Residues: CASSFYGGAGGEKLFF.

The rearrangement links TRBV27 to TRBJ2-3, with D tentatively TRBD1 or TRBD2 (5 bases each). The V end lost 5 bases, the J end lost 0 bases, and 12 bases lay between the germline ends. Germline V CDR1 and CDR2: MNHEY, SMNVEV (reference sequence). The CDR3 sequence is 15 residues long. For the CDR3, the DNA is TGTGCCAGCAGTCATGGCCGGGACAGCACAGATACGCAGTATTTT. Protein product: CASSHGRDSTDTQYF.

The chain employs TRBV14 and TRBJ2-7; no definite D call. Deletions cut 3 bases from V and 5 bases from J, with 5 bases between. Per the germline V gene, CDR1 is SGHDN and CDR2 is FVKESK. CDR3 length: 11 residues. CDR3 sequence (DNA): TGTGCCAGCAGCCATTCCCACGAGCAGTACTTC. Translation: CASSHSHEQYF.

The chain uses TRBV5-5 and TRBJ2-7; 7 nucleotides align to TRBD2. CDR1 and CDR2 (germline): SGHKS, YYEKEE (reference sequence). The CDR3 covers 15 residues. Trimming removed 4 bases from V and 3 bases from J; junction bases left unmatched: 10. In nucleotides, the CDR3 is TGTGCCAGCAGCCCCTCTGCGGGAGTGAGCTACGAGCAGTACTTC. Translation gives CASSPSAGVSYEQYF.

This sequence joins TRBV28 and TRBJ2-1; 13 nucleotides agree with TRBD2. CDR3 size: 15 residues. The junction had 0 bases not matched to a gene; V was cut back by 3 bases and J by 4 bases. The germline gives CDR1 MDHEN, CDR2 SYDVKM. The DNA of the CDR3 is TGTGCCAGCAGTTTGGGACTAGCGGGGTACAATGAGCAGTTCTTC. It yields the protein CASSLGLAGYNEQFF. Together with reference TRBV28 and TRBJ2-1, the CDR3 gives the full variable domain: DVKVTQSSRYLVKRTGEKVFLECVQDMDHENMFWYRQDPGLGLRLIYFSYDVKMKEKGDIPEGYSVSREKKERFSLILESASTNQTSMYLCASSLGLAGYNEQFFGPGTRLTVL.

This rearrangement joins TRBV5-6 to TRBJ1-1, with D tentatively TRBD1 (5 bases). V lost 5 bases and J 2 bases, leaving 10 bases between the germline ends. The CDR3 runs 13 residues. The V gene's germline CDR1 is SGHDT and CDR2 YYEEEE. CDR3 amino acids: CASRLRDNTEAFF. CDR3 sequence (DNA): TGTGCCAGCAGACTGAGGGACAACACTGAAGCTTTCTTT.

The chain combines TRBV23-1 with TRBJ2-1, with 8 bases that match TRBD2. TRBV23-1 is noted as an ORF with a role that remains uncertain. V dropped 4 bases and J dropped 0; count of bases not matched to a gene: 8. The CDR3 is 17 amino acids. In DNA, the CDR3 is TGCGCCAGCAGTCCCGGGAGGGCCCTTAGCTCCTACAATGAGCAGTTCTTC. This gives the protein CASSPGRALSSYNEQFF.

The rearrangement uses TRBV18 and TRBJ2-2; possibly TRBD1 for D (6 bases). With 3 bases removed from V and 1 base from J, the gap between germline ends came to 9 bases. This CDR3 is built from 15 residues. The germline CDR1 and CDR2 sequences are KGHSH and LQKENI. The CDR3 region is CASSPGTLNTGELFF. The CDR3 nucleotides read TGTGCCAGCTCACCTGGGACATTGAACACCGGGGAGCTGTTTTTT.

J is TRBJ1-2 and V is TRBV29-1, with D possibly being TRBD1 (5 bases). CDR3 length: 12 residues. The V end was cut by 4 bases, the J end by 5 bases, with 11 bases between. CDR1 and CDR2 from the germline V gene are SQVTM and ANQGSEA. CDR3 region: CSVGTGVYGYTF. CDR3 sequence (DNA): TGCAGCGTTGGTACGGGGGTGTATGGCTACACCTTC. Full variable domain (missing parts from reference TRBV29-1 and TRBJ1-2): SAVISQKPSRDICQRGTSLTIQCQVDSQVTMMFWYRQQPGQSLTLIATANQGSEATYESGFVIDKFPISRPNLTFSTLTVSNMSPEDSSIYLCSVGTGVYGYTFGSGTRLTVV.

DNA for the CDR3: TGTGCCAGCAGCTTAGGGAAACTGGTCTTGAACACCGGGGAGCTGTTTTTT. Amino acids: CASSLGKLVLNTGELFF. The chain is built from TRBV13 and TRBJ2-2, with no clear D. Germline-derived CDR1 and CDR2 are PRHDT and FYEKMQ (reference sequence). V lost 0 bases and J 1 base, leaving 12 bases between the germline ends. The CDR3 has 17 amino acids.